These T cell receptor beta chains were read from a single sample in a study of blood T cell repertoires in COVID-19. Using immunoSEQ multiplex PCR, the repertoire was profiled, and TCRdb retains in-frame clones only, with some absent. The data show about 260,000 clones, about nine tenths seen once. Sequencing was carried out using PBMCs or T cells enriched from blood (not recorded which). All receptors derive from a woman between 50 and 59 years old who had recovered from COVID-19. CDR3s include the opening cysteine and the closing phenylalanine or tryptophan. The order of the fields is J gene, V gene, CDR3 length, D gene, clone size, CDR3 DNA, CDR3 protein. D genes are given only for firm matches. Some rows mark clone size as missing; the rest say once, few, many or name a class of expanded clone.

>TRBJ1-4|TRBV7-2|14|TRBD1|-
TGTGCCAGCAGCTTAGTGACAGGGGAGGAAAAACTGTTTTTT
CASSLVTGEEKLFF
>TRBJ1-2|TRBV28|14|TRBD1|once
TGTGCCAGCAGTTGGGGGACAGAAAACTATGGCTACACCTTC
CASSWGTENYGYTF
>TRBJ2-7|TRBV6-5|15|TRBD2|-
TGTGCCAGCATGAGAGAAGCGGGAGGCAACTACGAGCAGTACTTC
CASMREAGGNYEQYF
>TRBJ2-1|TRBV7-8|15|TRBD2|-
TGTGCCAGCAGCTACGGGACTAGCGGCTACAATGAGCAGTTCTTC
CASSYGTSGYNEQFF
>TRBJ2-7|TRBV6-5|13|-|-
TGTGCCAGCAGTTACTCGAGGAGTCCCGAGCAGTACTTC
CASSYSRSPEQYF
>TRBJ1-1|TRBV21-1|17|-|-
TGTGCCAGCAGCAAAGTCGGAGACCGCAAGCGCTTCCCCGAAGCTTTCTTT
CASSKVGDRKRFPEAFF
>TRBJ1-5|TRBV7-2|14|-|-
TGTGCCAGCAGCTTAGGGGGCGGGGGTCAGCCCCAGCATTTT
CASSLGGGGQPQHF
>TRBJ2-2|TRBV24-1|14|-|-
TGTGCCACCAGTGGGCGGACGAACACCGGGGAGCTGTTTTTT
CATSGRTNTGELFF
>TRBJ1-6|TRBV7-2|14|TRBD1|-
TGTGCCAGCAGCGGGGACAGGGGTAATTCACCCCTCCACTTT
CASSGDRGNSPLHF
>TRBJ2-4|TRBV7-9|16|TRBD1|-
TGTGCCAGCAGCTTATTGGACAGGGGTGCCAAAAACATTCAGTACTTC
CASSLLDRGAKNIQYF
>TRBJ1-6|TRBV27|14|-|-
TGTGCCAGCAGAGGCGACAGTTATAATTCACCCCTCCACTTT
CASRGDSYNSPLHF
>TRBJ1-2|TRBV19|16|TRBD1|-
TGTGCCAGTAGTAGATTAACAACCGGGACAGGCTATGGCTACACCTTC
CASSRLTTGTGYGYTF
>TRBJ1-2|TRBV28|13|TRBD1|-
TGTGCCAGCGGACAGGGGTATCACTATGGCTACACCTTC
CASGQGYHYGYTF
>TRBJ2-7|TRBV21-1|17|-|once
TGTGCCAGCAGCAAAGGGGGCGGAGGGCGGGCCCCCTACGAGCAGTACTTC
CASSKGGGGRAPYEQYF
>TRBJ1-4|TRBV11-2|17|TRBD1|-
TGTGCCAGCAGCTTCCGGGGACAGGGAGCAACTAATGAAAAACTGTTTTTT
CASSFRGQGATNEKLFF
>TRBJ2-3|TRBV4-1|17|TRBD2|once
TGCGCCAGCAGCCAAGCAAAGGCGGGGGTTAGCACAGATACGCAGTATTTT
CASSQAKAGVSTDTQYF
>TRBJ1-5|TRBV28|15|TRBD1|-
TGTGCCAGCAGTTTCGGGCAGGGGGCTGGTCAGCCCCAGCATTTT
CASSFGQGAGQPQHF
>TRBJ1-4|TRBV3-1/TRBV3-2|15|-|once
TGTGCCAGCAGCTACGCGACAGGCCCCAATCAAAAACTGTTTTTT
CASSYATGPNQKLFF
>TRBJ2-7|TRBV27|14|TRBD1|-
TGTGCCAGCAGTCCCGGGACAGGGGACCACGAGCAGTACTTC
CASSPGTGDHEQYF
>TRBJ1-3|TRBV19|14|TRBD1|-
TGTGCCAGCACCCCCAGGGGGCCTGGAAACACCATATATTTT
CASTPRGPGNTIYF
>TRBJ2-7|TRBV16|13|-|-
TGTGCCAGCAGCACAGGGAGCTCCTACGAGCAGTACTTC
CASSTGSSYEQYF
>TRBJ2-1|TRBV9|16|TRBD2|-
TGTGCCAGCAGCGTAGTTGGGAGGGGAACCTACAATGAGCAGTTCTTC
CASSVVGRGTYNEQFF
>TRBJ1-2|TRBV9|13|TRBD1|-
TGTGCCAGCAGCGGGACAGGGACCTATGGCTACACCTTC
CASSGTGTYGYTF
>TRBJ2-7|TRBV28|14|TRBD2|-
TGTGCCAGCAGCCCACTAGCGTCGACCTACGAGCAGTACTTC
CASSPLASTYEQYF
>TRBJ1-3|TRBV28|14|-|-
TGTGCCAGCAGTGCCGACAGCTCTGGAAACACCATATATTTT
CASSADSSGNTIYF
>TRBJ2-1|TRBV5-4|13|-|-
TGTGCCAGCAGCGGCGGACAGTACAATGAGCAGTTCTTC
CASSGGQYNEQFF
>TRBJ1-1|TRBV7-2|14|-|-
TGTGCCAGCAGCTTATCGAGGGTGAACACTGAAGCTTTCTTT
CASSLSRVNTEAFF
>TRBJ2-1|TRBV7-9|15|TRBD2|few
TGTGCCAGCAGCGGAGGACTAGCGGGAGTCAATGAGCAGTTCTTC
CASSGGLAGVNEQFF
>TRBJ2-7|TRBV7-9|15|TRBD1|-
TGTGCCAGCAGCTCAAGCCGGGACAGGTCCTACGAGCAGTACTTC
CASSSSRDRSYEQYF
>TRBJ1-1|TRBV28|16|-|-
TGTGCCAGCAGTAAGCTTTTGGGGGCCAAGAACACTGAAGCTTTCTTT
CASSKLLGAKNTEAFF
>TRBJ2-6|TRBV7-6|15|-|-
TGTGCCAGCAGCTCCCGAGACTCTGGGGCCAACGTCCTGACTTTC
CASSSRDSGANVLTF
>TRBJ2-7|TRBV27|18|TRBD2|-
TGTGCCACCCGGGGGGACTCAGGCAGACTGGCGCCGTCCTACGAGCAGTACTTC
CATRGDSGRLAPSYEQYF
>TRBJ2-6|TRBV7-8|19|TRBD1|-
TGTGCCAGCAGCGCTAAGTCGGGACAGGAGAGCTCTGGGGCCAACGTCCTGACTTTC
CASSAKSGQESSGANVLTF
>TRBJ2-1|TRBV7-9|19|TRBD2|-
TGTGCCAGCAGCTCCACCGAGGGGGTAGCGGGAGCTCGCTACAATGAGCAGTTCTTC
CASSSTEGVAGARYNEQFF
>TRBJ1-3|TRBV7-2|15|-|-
TGTGCCAGCAGCCCCCCGGGATTCAGTGGAAACACCATATATTTT
CASSPPGFSGNTIYF
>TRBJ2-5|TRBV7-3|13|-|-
TGTGCCAGCAGCGCAGACAGGTCGGGGACCCAGTACTTC
CASSADRSGTQYF
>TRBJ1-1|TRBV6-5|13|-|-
TGTGCCAACGATGGGGGGGAGGGAGCTGAAGCTTTCTTT
CANDGGEGAEAFF
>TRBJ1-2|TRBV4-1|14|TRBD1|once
TGCGCCAGCAGCCAACCCGGGACAGGGTTTAGATACACCTTC
CASSQPGTGFRYTF
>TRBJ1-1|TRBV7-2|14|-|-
TGTGCCAGCAGCTTATTTGCAGGGAACACTGAAGCTTTCTTT
CASSLFAGNTEAFF
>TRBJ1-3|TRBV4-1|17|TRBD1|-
TGCGCCAGCAGCCAAGGAACGGGACAGGGGGCTGGAAACACCATATATTTT
CASSQGTGQGAGNTIYF
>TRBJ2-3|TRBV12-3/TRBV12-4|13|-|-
TGTGCCAGCAGGAGAATTAGCACAGATACGCAGTATTTT
CASRRISTDTQYF
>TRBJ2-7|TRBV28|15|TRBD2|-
TGTGCCAGCAGTTCAACTAGCGGGAGGGGGTACGAGCAGTACTTC
CASSSTSGRGYEQYF
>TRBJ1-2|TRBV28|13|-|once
TGTGCCAGCACGGGGGGTTATCGCTATGGCTACACCTTC
CASTGGYRYGYTF
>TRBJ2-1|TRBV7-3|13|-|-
TGTGCCAGCAGTCCCGCGTCGGGGGTCGGGCAGTTCTTC
CASSPASGVGQFF
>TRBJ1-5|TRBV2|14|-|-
TGTGCCAGCAGGGGCAGGGATGGCAATCAGCCCCAGCATTTT
CASRGRDGNQPQHF
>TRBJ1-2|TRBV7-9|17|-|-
TGTGCCAGCAGCTTAGATTGGACCGGGACACCTAACTATGGCTACACCTTC
CASSLDWTGTPNYGYTF
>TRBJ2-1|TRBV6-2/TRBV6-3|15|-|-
TGTGCCAGCAGTTACCTGATCGGGACTCACAATGAGCAGTTCTTC
CASSYLIGTHNEQFF
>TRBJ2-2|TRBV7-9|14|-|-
TGTGCCAGCAGCTTAGGCCCGGGCACCGGGGAGCTGTTTTTT
CASSLGPGTGELFF
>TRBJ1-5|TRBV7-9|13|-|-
TGTGCCAGCAGCTCTCCCCCCAATCAGCCCCAGCATTTT
CASSSPPNQPQHF
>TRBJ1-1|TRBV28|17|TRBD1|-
TGTGCCAGCAGTCCCCAGGCCCTAATCGGACAGGCCTCTGAAGCTTTCTTT
CASSPQALIGQASEAFF
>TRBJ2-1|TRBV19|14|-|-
TGTGCCAGTAGTCCCCCCGGGAGCTTCAATGAGCAGTTCTTC
CASSPPGSFNEQFF
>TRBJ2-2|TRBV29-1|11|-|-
TGCAGCGTTGCAGGGGCCGGGGAGCTGTTTTTT
CSVAGAGELFF
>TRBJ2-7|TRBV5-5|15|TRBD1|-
TGTGCCAGCAGCCCCGGACAGGGGATGGTCAACGAGCAGTACTTC
CASSPGQGMVNEQYF